The present T cell receptor beta chain was sequenced within a study of blood T cell repertoires in COVID-19. Original methodology: Amplification of reference gene primers provided the estimated nucleated cell counts. Sequenced by immunoSEQ multiplex PCR; TCRdb stores in-frame clones only, minus some. The V and J calls and the clone size are those of that table, but D and trimming were determined from the DNA. The sample lists roughly 260,000 clones, 88% occurring once. The sample comprised peripheral blood. This clonotype was obtained from a man aged 60-69 years who had recovered from COVID-19.

In DNA form, the CDR3 reads TGCACCAGCAGCCAAGAAGGGGACTCACCCAATGAGCAGTTCTTC. This encodes CTSSQEGDSPNEQFF. This chain joins TRBV1 and TRBJ2-1; TRBD2, the D gene given by the table, was not confirmed from the DNA. TRBV1 is tagged as a pseudogene. CDR3 size: 15 residues.